This TCR beta chain was recorded in a study of shared T cell receptors in the human thymus (dated by TCRdb to about 2021). For context, the study as a whole: The study examined how self-reactive, shared T-cell receptor alpha chains are generated in the human thymus.

Library preparation used the immunoSEQ multiplex PCR assay. The immuneACCESS repertoire file appears here via TCRdb, limited to in-frame rearrangements. These files lack a portion of the clones; in checked studies, under half of the deficit traces to unresolved V genes, and the cause of the others is not known. For this sample there are about 660,000 clones; roughly 90% appear just once. The ten largest clones represent about 0.01% of the sample. Sequences MNHEY (CDR1) and SVGAGI (CDR2) are obtained from the germline V gene. Measured from the cysteine to the phenylalanine, the CDR3 is 15 residues long. Here the CDR3 DNA is all that survives: 45 bases in frame from base 1. Comments on this clone: The antigen it recognizes is unknown. It has no much larger one-base neighbor in the sample; base qualities were not kept.

The same data also went into a second study, on human thymus T cells. The second investigation adds: Donors were immunologically healthy infants undergoing open corrective cardiac surgery for congenital heart defects in Finland. Thymus tissue was obtained as surgical resects removed during corrective cardiac surgery. Usage of V and J gene segments appeared to be biased in both the thymic and the peripheral blood repertoires. According to the related research, thymic TCR repertoires were highly overlapping among unrelated individuals. The study characterized TCR alpha and beta repertoires from eight infant thymus samples and four related peripheral blood samples. The infant donors were about 6 to 244 days old, and the cohort included five to seven males and two females. After being mechanically released from the tissue, thymocytes were kept at -70 degrees C in pellets of about 8.5-32 million cells. Genomic DNA was extracted from frozen cell pellets with a QIAsymphony instrument. Using the immunoSEQ multiplex PCR assay, the TCRB and TCRAD loci were amplified from a standardized quantity of quality-controlled genomic DNA. The amplicons spanned the V(D)J region and were long enough to cover the CDR3 and allow V and J genes to be identified. Amplicon sequencing was performed on an Illumina platform through the commercial immunoSEQ service. Primer bias and sequencing errors were corrected as previously described, and TCRAD and TCRB were defined on the basis of the IMGT database. immunoSEQ Analyzer 3.0 and VDJTools were used for repertoire analysis, which covered basic statistics, V/J segment usage, diversity estimates, rarefaction and pairwise overlap. Chao1, ChaoE, Efron-Thisted, Shannon and inverse Simpson indices were used to estimate diversity, which was also estimated on datasets down-sampled to the smallest sample. Repertoire overlap used strict matching of CDR3 nucleotide sequence, V gene and J gene, with Jaccard-based multidimensional scaling clustering. On average, thymus samples yielded some 810,000 unique TCRB clonotypes, whereas blood samples yielded about 84,000.

The sequence is built from TRBV6-5 and TRBJ2-5, with a tentative D gene TRBD2 over 6 matching bases. The DNA end lines up better with TRBJ2-7; the J call may be wrong. Sequencing was performed on thymocytes. The TCR sequence derives from a boy less than two years old with a congenital heart defect. Donor details come from another sample of the same person, matched by shared clones. The nucleotide sequence is TGTGCCAGCAGTTCACCCGGGACTTTCCTCTACGAGCAGTACTTC. This is translated as CASSSPGTFLYEQYF.